Listed below are T cell receptor beta chains from one sample, sequenced in a study of cytomegalovirus exposure and HLA in healthy donors. Sequencing used immunoSEQ multiplex PCR; TCRdb keeps in-frame clones, though not all of them. This repertoire shows about 78,000 clones, around 96% found once; its top ten account for roughly 1.6%. What was sequenced was PBMCs. These TCRs come from a man between 18 and 35 years old in good health and CMV-seropositive. CDR3s include the opening cysteine and the closing phenylalanine or tryptophan. A D gene is named only where the DNA matches it firmly.

d_call j_call v_call cdr3_nt cdr3_aa
TRBD2 TRBJ2-7 TRBV7-2 TGTGCTAGCGGGAGCGAAACTGGCGAGCAGTACTTC CASGSETGEQYF
. TRBJ2-7 TRBV2 TGTGCCAGCACGGCGGGTAACCACTACGAGCAGTACTTC CASTAGNHYEQYF
. TRBJ2-7 TRBV6-5 TGTGCCAGCACAAGACAGGTTCCCTACGAGCAGTACTTC CASTRQVPYEQYF
TRBD1 TRBJ2-7 TRBV30 TGTGCCTACCGGGACAGGGGTCCTTTTCTATCCTACGAGCAGTACTTC CAYRDRGPFLSYEQYF
. TRBJ1-1 TRBV7-9 TGTGCCAGCAGCTTAGATAGCGGGACTGAAGCTTTCTTT CASSLDSGTEAFF
TRBD2 TRBJ2-3 TRBV2 TGTGCCAGCGGGGGGGAGTGGAGCACAGATACGCAGTATTTT CASGGEWSTDTQYF
. TRBJ2-2 TRBV27 TGTGCCAGCAGTTTAGGAGCCTCCGGGGAGCTGTTTTTT CASSLGASGELFF
. TRBJ1-6 TRBV6-5 TGTGCCAGCAGTTACGATCCCAGGGTAGATAATTCACCCCTCCACTTT CASSYDPRVDNSPLHF
. TRBJ2-7 TRBV4-2 TGTGCCAGCAGCCAAGTTAGGAGCGCCAGCTACGAGCAGTACTTC CASSQVRSASYEQYF
. TRBJ1-4 TRBV7-9 TGTGCCAGCAGCTCTAAGGGGGAAGCTCGGGAAAAACTGTTTTTT CASSSKGEAREKLFF
TRBD1 TRBJ1-1 TRBV28 TGTGCCAGCAGTTTAGGACAGGGGTGGAACACTGAAGCTTTCTTT CASSLGQGWNTEAFF
. TRBJ1-1 TRBV5-5 TGTGCCAGCAGCCCCCCTCCCCAGGGTGCGGCGGCTGAAGCTTTCTTT CASSPPPQGAAAEAFF